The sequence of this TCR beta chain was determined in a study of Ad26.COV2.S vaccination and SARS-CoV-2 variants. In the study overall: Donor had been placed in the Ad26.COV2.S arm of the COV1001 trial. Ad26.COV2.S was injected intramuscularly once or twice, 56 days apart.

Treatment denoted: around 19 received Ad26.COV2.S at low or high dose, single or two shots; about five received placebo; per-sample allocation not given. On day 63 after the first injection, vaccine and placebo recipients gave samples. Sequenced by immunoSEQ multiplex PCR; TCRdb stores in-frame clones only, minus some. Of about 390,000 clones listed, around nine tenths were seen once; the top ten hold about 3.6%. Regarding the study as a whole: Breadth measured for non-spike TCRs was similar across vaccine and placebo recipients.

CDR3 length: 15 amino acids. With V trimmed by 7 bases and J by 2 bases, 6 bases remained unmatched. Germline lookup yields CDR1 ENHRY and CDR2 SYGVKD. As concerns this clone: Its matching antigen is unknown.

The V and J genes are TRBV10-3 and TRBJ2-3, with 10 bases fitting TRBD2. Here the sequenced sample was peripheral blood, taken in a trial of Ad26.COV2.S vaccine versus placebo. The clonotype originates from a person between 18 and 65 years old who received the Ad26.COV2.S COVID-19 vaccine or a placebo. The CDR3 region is CAITIAGGATDTQYF. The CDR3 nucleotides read TGTGCCATCACCATAGCGGGGGGCGCCACAGATACGCAGTATTTT.